The 22 T cell receptor beta chains given below trace back to one sample, sequenced in a study of blood T cells in healthy people across ages. Next came a second PCR, run for about 7 to 12 cycles, which used a sample-barcoded 5' primer along with a J-beta primer mix. TCRdb independently ran MiXCR on the 5' RACE reads; one entry per CDR3 protein. The sample includes roughly 930,000 distinct CDR3 sequences, around 49% of them seen just once. The sequenced sample was blood. These receptors originate from a man aged 30-40 years in good health.

The chain combines TRBV28 with TRBJ1-5; possible D gene TRBD1, 5 bases. CDR1 and CDR2 (germline): MDHEN, SYDVKM. Trimming removed 3 bases from V and 13 bases from J, with 10 bases in between. This CDR3 has 11 residues. CDR3 nucleotide sequence: TGTGCCAGCAGTTTGGGGCAGGGTCAGCATTTT. Translated: CASSLGQGQHF. Together with reference TRBV28 and TRBJ1-5, the CDR3 gives the full variable domain: DVKVTQSSRYLVKRTGEKVFLECVQDMDHENMFWYRQDPGLGLRLIYFSYDVKMKEKGDIPEGYSVSREKKERFSLILESASTNQTSMYLCASSLGQGQHFGDGTRLSIL.

The V gene is TRBV27, the J gene TRBJ2-7, with 7 bases fitting TRBD1. V lost 5 bases, J lost 5 bases, and 6 bases stayed unmatched. In germline, CDR1 is MNHEY, CDR2 SMNVEV (reference sequence). This CDR3 region has 13 residues. DNA for the CDR3: TGTGCCAGCAGTCGGACAGGTATCAACGAGCAGTACTTC. Amino acid sequence: CASSRTGINEQYF.

This clonotype was seen more than once but under ten times. The gene calls are TRBV7-2 and TRBJ2-7, with D unclear. Germline V gene data show CDR1 as SGHTA and CDR2 as FQGNSA. Trimming removed 3 bases at V and 2 bases at J, with 8 bases between. This CDR3 has 13 residues. The chain's CDR3 is CASSFYTAYEQYF. The DNA of the CDR3 is TGTGCCAGCAGCTTCTATACCGCCTACGAGCAGTACTTC.

This chain joins TRBV11-1 and TRBJ1-1; maybe TRBD1 (6 bases). The CDR3 consists of 14 residues. Between the trimmed V and J ends, which lost 5 bases and 3 bases, there was a span of 13 bases. In germline, CDR1 is SGHAT, CDR2 FQDESV (reference sequence). This chain's CDR3 is CASSNLQGDTEAFF. CDR3 in DNA: TGTGCCAGCAGCAACCTACAGGGAGACACTGAAGCTTTCTTT.

The table lists this clonotype with a few counts. V usage is TRBV10-3 and J usage is TRBJ1-6; no reliable D call. V gave up 6 bases and J gave up 0 bases, with 9 bases separating them. The CDR3 loop spans 15 amino acids. Germline assignment: CDR1 ENHRY and CDR2 SYGVKD. Written as DNA, the CDR3 is TGTGCCATCAGCCCGGCCAGCTCCTATAATTCACCCCTCCACTTT. This sequence encodes CAISPASSYNSPLHF.

V gene TRBV12-3 or TRBV12-4 combines with J gene TRBJ2-3; D gene ambiguous. Trimming removed 4 bases from V and 2 bases from J, with 7 bases in between. The CDR3 has 13 residues. DNA of the CDR3: TGTGCCAGCAGTTACGAGAACACAGATACGCAGTATTTT. Translation gives CASSYENTDTQYF.

This clonotype was seen repeatedly, ten times or more. Possible read error: a much larger clone is one base away. The V call is TRBV27, the J call TRBJ2-7, with TRBD1 matching 7 bases. The CDR3 is 14 residues long. V shed 5 bases and J 7 bases; nucleotides not matched to a gene: 11. Germline V gene data show CDR1 as MNHEY and CDR2 as SMNVEV (reference sequence). The CDR3 here is CASSVFTGDGEQYF. The CDR3 DNA follows: TGTGCCAGCAGTGTATTTACAGGGGATGGGGAGCAGTACTTC.

There are a few counts of this clonotype. The J gene is TRBJ1-2, the V gene TRBV27, with 9 bases lining up with TRBD1. The CDR3 runs 15 residues. The ends lost 0 bases at V and 4 bases at J; junction bases unmatched: 3. CDR1 and CDR2 (germline): MNHEY, SMNVEV (reference sequence). CDR3 sequence reads: CASSLSGGQGYGYTF. The CDR3 bases are TGTGCCAGCAGTTTATCGGGGGGACAGGGCTATGGCTACACCTTC.

The V and J genes are TRBV7-2 and TRBJ1-2, with unresolved D. The CDR3 loop spans 13 amino acids. V lost 2 bases, J lost 8 bases, and 12 bases lay in between. CDR1 is SGHTA, CDR2 FQGNSA, per germline. CDR3 nucleotides: TGTGCCAGCAGCTTATTGGTGGCTGGGGGCTACACCTTC. Protein: CASSLLVAGGYTF.

The chain combines TRBV3-1 with TRBJ2-5; TRBD2 agrees at 7 bases. Germline V gives CDR1 LGHDT, CDR2 YNNKEL (reference sequence). This CDR3 is built from 16 residues. The junction had 7 bases not matched to a gene; V was cut back by 1 base and J by 2 bases. The CDR3 loop is CASSQGSGGIQETQYF. The DNA for the CDR3 is TGTGCCAGCAGCCAAGGTTCCGGGGGGATACAAGAGACCCAGTACTTC.

This sequence joins TRBV5-4 and TRBJ2-5; D call uncertain. Germline-derived CDR1 and CDR2 are SGHNT and YYREEE (reference sequence). The CDR3 has 13 amino acids. V was trimmed by 3 bases and J by 13 bases, leaving 19 bases between them. The CDR3 region has the DNA TGTGCCAGCAGCTCCGATCTTACGGACCGTCGGTACTTC. As protein: CASSSDLTDRRYF.

The chain uses TRBV2 and TRBJ2-1, with 9 bases that match TRBD1. Germline loops: CDR1 SNHLY, CDR2 FYNNEI. Trimming took 10 bases from V and 4 from J; bases not matched to a gene: 5. The CDR3 length is 13 residues. Written as DNA, the CDR3 is TGTGCCACCTGGACAGGGGCATACAATGAGCAGTTCTTC. Translated, it gives CATWTGAYNEQFF.

This clonotype appeared once. CDR3 amino acids: CASSAPQATNEKLFF. The CDR3 nucleotides are TGTGCCAGCAGTGCCCCCCAAGCAACTAATGAAAAACTGTTTTTT. The chain has TRBV6-6 and TRBJ1-4, with no clear D. Trimming shortened V by 5 bases and J by 0 bases, and 10 bases separated the two germline ends. The CDR3 covers 15 residues. Per the germline V gene, CDR1 is MNHNY and CDR2 is SVGAGI (reference sequence).

There are a few counts of this clonotype. This rearrangement joins TRBV5-1 to TRBJ2-3, with unresolved D. Trimming shortened V by 0 bases and J by 11 bases, and 13 bases separated the two germline ends. The germline gives CDR1 SGHRS, CDR2 YFSETQ. The CDR3 is 13 amino acids. The chain's CDR3 is CASSLDPISVQYF. The CDR3 DNA reads TGCGCCAGCAGCTTGGATCCGATATCTGTGCAGTATTTT.

The V and J genes are TRBV6-5 and TRBJ1-4; possibly TRBD1 for D (6 bases). Germline-derived CDR1 and CDR2 are MNHEY and SVGAGI. CDR3 length: 14 amino acids. The V end was cut by 6 bases, the J end by 4 bases, with 12 bases between. The chain's CDR3 is CASSRGLSNEKLFF. Here the CDR3 DNA reads TGTGCCAGCAGCCGGGGGCTCAGTAATGAAAAACTGTTTTTT.

J is TRBJ2-5 and V is TRBV5-1; D unresolved. Germline V lookup: CDR1 SGHRS, CDR2 YFSETQ. Trimming took 4 bases from V and 4 from J, leaving 11 bases between them. The CDR3 loop spans 13 amino acids. The CDR3 sequence: CASSTDVSETQYF. DNA of the CDR3: TGCGCCAGCAGCACGGACGTTTCAGAGACCCAGTACTTC.

The V and J genes are TRBV7-9 and TRBJ2-4, with D tentatively TRBD1 (6 bases). The J call may be wrong; the DNA end is better matched by TRBJ2-7. The CDR3 spans 13 residues. CDR1 and CDR2 (germline): SEHNR, FQNEAQ (reference sequence). The CDR3 coding sequence is TGTGCCAGCAGACCTATAGGGGGTGACGAGCAGTACTTC. It specifies CASRPIGGDEQYF.

Of note for this clonotype: At one of its ends the junction is not consistent with the germline gene, which may arise from a read error. The chain employs TRBV7-9 and TRBJ2-1; 11 bases line up with TRBD2. The CDR3 is 15 amino acids. The germline V gene has CDR1 SEHNR and CDR2 FQNEAQ (reference sequence). The chain's CDR3 is CASSIAGTSGAEQFF. CDR3 bases: TGTGCCAGCAGCATAGCCGGGACTAGCGGAGCCGAGCAGTTCTTC.

The CDR3 DNA reads as TGCAGTGCTAGTCACGCTTGGGACAGGACCTCCTACGAGCAGTACTTC. Its translation: CSASHAWDRTSYEQYF. The V call is TRBV20-1, the J call TRBJ2-7, with 8 bases identical to TRBD1. The J segment lost 0 bases and the V segment lost 3 bases, leaving 10 bases of the junction unmatched. Germline CDR1 DFQATT, CDR2 SNEGSKA (reference sequence). The CDR3 consists of 16 residues.

CDR3 in DNA: TGCAGCGTTGAAGGAGTTGGGGGCGGCGAGCAGTACTTC. Its translation is CSVEGVGGGEQYF. This chain connects TRBV29-1 to TRBJ2-4, with a possible D match to TRBD1 (6 bases). The last part of the DNA fits TRBJ2-7 better; the J call may be wrong. This CDR3 comprises 13 residues. Per the germline V gene, CDR1 is SQVTM and CDR2 is ANQGSEA.

This clonotype appeared a few times. The V and J genes are TRBV10-3 and TRBJ2-3; 7 bases are shared with TRBD2. Looked up from germline, CDR1 is ENHRY and CDR2 is SYGVKD. The J segment lost 0 bases and the V segment lost 0 bases, leaving 3 bases of the junction unmatched. This CDR3 is 16 amino acids long. The DNA for the CDR3 is TGTGCCATCAGTGAGTCGAGGCGGGGGAGCACAGATACGCAGTATTTT. The encoded protein is CAISESRRGSTDTQYF.

V usage is TRBV3-1 and J usage is TRBJ2-3; 7 bases agree with TRBD1. Germline V gene sequence: CDR1 LGHDT, CDR2 YNNKEL (reference sequence). The CDR3 has 14 residues. V lost 4 bases, J lost 4 bases, and 5 bases stayed unmatched. DNA of the CDR3: TGTGCCAGCAGCCCATTTCAGGGGGCAGATACGCAGTATTTT. This codes for CASSPFQGADTQYF.